A single T cell receptor beta chain is shown here with its context. What it binds is unknown. This sample stems from a study of T cell responses to AZD1222 COVID-19 vaccine. The study's findings and limits: Unmutated regions of variants are reportedly targeted by nearly half of spike-specific TCRs. Vaccine-associated CD4 TCRs spanned spike, dominant at 160-218 and 743-854.

Libraries were prepared by immunoSEQ multiplex PCR; TCRdb keeps only in-frame clonotypes and omits some of them. Here the sample spans 55,000 to 70,000 clones, about 91% being singletons. The sequence was collected from an adult who received the AZD1222 COVID-19 vaccine. The specimen comprised peripheral blood, sampled 28 days after the second AZD1222 dose.

In DNA form, the CDR3 reads TGTGCCAGCAGCTTGGGTGGAGGTTGGGACCTGAATGAGCAGTTCTTC. As protein: CASSLGGGWDLNEQFF. The V call is TRBV7-8, the J call TRBJ2-1; D tentatively fits TRBD1 or TRBD2 (5 bases each). Germline V gene lookup returns CDR1 SGHVS and CDR2 FQNEAQ. Trimming cost V 3 bases and J 7 bases, with 19 bases left between them. This CDR3 has 16 amino acids.